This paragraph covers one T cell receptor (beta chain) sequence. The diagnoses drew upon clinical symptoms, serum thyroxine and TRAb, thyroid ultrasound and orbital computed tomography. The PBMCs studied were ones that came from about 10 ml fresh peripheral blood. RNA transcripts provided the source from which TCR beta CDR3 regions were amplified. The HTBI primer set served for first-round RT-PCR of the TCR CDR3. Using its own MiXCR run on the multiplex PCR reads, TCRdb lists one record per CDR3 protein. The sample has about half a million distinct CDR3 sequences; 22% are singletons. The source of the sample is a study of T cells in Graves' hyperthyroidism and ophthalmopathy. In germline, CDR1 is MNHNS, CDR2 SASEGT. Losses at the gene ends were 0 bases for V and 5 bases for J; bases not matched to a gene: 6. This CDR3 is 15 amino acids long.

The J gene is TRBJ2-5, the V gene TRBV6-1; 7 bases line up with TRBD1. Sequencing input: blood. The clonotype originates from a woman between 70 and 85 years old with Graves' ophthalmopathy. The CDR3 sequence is CASSEAYSGGETQYF. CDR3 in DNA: TGTGCCAGCAGTGAAGCGTACTCAGGGGGTGAGACCCAGTACTTC.